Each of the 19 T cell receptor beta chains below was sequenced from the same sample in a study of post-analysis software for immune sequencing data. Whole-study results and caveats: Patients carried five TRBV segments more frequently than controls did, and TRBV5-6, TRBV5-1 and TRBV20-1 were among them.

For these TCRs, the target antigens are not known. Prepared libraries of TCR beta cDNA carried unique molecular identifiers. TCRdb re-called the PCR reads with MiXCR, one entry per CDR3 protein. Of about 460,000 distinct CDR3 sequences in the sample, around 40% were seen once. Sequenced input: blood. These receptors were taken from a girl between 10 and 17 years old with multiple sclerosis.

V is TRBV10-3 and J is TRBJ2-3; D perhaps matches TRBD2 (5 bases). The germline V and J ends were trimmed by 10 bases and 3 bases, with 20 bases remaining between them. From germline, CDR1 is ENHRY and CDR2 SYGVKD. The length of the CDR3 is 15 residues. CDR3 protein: CATSGQTEVTDTQYF. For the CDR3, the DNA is TGTGCCACCTCCGGGCAAACGGAGGTAACAGATACGCAGTATTTT.

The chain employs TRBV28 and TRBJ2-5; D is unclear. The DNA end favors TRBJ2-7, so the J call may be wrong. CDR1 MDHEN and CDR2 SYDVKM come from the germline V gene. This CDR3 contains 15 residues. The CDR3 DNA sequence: TGTGCCAGCAGCCATCCCTCGGGCAGAACCTACGAGCAGTACTTC. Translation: CASSHPSGRTYEQYF.

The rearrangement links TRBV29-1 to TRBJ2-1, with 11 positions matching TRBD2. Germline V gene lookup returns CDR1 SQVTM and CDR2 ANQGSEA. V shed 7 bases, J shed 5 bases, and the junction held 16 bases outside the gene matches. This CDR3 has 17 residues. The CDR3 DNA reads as TGCAGCGCCGGATCGGGGACCGGGACTAGCGGAGACAATGAGCAGTTCTTC. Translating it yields CSAGSGTGTSGDNEQFF.

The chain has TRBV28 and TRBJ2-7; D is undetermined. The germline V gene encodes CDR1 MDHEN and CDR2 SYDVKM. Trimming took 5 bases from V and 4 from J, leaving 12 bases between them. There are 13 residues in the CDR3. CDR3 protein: CASSQPGGYEQYF. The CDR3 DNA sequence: TGTGCCAGCAGTCAACCCGGCGGTTACGAGCAGTACTTC.

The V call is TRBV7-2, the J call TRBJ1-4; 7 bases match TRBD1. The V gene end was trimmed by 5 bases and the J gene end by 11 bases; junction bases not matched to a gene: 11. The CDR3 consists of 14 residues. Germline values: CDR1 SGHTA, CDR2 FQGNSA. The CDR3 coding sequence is TGTGCCAGCAGCCCGAGACAGGGCTTTGAGAAACTGTTTTTT. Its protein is CASSPRQGFEKLFF.

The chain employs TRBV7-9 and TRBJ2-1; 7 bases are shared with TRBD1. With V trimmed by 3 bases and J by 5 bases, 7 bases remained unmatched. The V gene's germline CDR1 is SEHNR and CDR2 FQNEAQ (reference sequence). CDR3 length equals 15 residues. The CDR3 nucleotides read TGTGCCAGCAGCTTGAGTAGGGGGCTAAACAATGAGCAGTTCTTC. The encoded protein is CASSLSRGLNNEQFF.

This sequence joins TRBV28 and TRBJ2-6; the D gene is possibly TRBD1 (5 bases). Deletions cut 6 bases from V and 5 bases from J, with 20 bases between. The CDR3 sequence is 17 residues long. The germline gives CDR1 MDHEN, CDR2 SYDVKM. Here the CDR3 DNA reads TGTGCCAGCAGCCCAAGGACACCCCCTCGAAGGGCCAACGTCCTGACTTTC. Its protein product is CASSPRTPPRRANVLTF.

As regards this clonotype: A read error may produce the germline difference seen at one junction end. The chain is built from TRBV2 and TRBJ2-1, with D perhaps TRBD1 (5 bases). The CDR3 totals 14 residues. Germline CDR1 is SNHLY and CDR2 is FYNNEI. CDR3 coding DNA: TGTGCCGGCAGTTGGGGCGGAGCTGACAATGAGCAGTTCTTC. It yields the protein CAGSWGGADNEQFF.

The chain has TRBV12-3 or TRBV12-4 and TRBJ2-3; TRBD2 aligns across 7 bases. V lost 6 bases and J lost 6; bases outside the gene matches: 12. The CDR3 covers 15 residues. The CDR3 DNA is TGTGCCAGCAGGACCCGGCGGGAGTACGTCGATACGCAGTATTTT. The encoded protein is CASRTRREYVDTQYF.

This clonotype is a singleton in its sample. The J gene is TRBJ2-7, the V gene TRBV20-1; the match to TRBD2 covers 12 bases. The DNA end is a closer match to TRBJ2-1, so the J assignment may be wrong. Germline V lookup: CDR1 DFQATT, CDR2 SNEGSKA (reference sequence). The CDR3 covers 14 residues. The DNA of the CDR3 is TGCAGTGCTAGGAAGCTAGCGGGAGGGGATGAGCAGTTCTTC. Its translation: CSARKLAGGDEQFF.

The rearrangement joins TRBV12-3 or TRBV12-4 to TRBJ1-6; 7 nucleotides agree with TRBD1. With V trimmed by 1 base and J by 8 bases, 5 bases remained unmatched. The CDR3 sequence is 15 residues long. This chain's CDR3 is CASSLGTGVDSPLHF. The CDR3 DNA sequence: TGTGCCAGCAGTTTAGGGACAGGAGTAGATTCACCCCTCCACTTT.

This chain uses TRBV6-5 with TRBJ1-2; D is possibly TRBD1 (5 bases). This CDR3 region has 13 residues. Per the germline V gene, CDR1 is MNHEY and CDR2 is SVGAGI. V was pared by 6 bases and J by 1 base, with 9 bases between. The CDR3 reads CASRPTDNYGYTF. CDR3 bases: TGTGCCAGCAGACCGACAGATAACTATGGCTACACCTTC.

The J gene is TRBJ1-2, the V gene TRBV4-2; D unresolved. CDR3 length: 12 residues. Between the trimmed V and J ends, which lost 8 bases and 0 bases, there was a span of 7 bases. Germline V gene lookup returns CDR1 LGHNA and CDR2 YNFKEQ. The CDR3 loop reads CASRPSNYGYTF. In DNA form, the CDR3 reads TGTGCCAGCCGTCCCTCTAACTATGGCTACACCTTC.

CDR3 sequence (DNA): TGCGCCAGCAGCCAAGTGACTATGGGGCAACGAAACGAGCAGTACTTC. It yields the protein CASSQVTMGQRNEQYF. This chain connects TRBV4-1 to TRBJ2-5; tentatively, D is TRBD1 or TRBD2 (5 bases each). Judging by the DNA end, TRBJ2-7 fits better; the J call may be wrong. Per the germline V gene, CDR1 is MGHRA and CDR2 is YSYEKL. This CDR3 comprises 16 residues.

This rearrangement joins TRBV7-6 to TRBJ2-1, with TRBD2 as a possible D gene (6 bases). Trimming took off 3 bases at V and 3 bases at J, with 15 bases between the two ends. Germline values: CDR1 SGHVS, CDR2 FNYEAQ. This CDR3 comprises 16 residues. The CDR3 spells CASSFTTERVYNEQFF. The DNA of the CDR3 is TGTGCCAGCAGCTTTACGACAGAGCGGGTCTACAATGAGCAGTTCTTC.

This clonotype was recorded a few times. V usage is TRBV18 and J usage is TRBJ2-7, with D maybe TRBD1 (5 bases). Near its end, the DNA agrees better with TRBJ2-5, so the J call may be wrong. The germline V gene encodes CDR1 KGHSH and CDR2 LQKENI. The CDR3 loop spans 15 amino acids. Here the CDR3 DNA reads TGTGCCAGCTCACCACCACAGGCGGCCTGGGGGACCCAGTACTTC. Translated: CASSPPQAAWGTQYF.

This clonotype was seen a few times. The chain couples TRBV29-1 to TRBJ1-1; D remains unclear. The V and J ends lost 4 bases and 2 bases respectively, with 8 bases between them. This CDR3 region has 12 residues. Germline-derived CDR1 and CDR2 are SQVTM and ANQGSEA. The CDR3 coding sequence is TGCAGCGTTGCCCCGGGTAACACTGAAGCTTTCTTT. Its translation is CSVAPGNTEAFF.

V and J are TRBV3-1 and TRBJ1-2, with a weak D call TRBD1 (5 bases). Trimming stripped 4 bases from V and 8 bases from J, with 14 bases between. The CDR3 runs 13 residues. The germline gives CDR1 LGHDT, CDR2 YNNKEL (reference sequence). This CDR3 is CASSPGYMEGYTF. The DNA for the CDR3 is TGTGCCAGCAGCCCAGGGTATATGGAAGGCTACACCTTC.

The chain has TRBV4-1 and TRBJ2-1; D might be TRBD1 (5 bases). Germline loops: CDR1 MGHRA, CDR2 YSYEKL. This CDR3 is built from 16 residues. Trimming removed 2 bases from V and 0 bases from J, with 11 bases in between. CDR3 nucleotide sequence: TGCGCCAGCAGCCAATCAGACAGCAGCTCCTACAATGAGCAGTTCTTC. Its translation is CASSQSDSSSYNEQFF.